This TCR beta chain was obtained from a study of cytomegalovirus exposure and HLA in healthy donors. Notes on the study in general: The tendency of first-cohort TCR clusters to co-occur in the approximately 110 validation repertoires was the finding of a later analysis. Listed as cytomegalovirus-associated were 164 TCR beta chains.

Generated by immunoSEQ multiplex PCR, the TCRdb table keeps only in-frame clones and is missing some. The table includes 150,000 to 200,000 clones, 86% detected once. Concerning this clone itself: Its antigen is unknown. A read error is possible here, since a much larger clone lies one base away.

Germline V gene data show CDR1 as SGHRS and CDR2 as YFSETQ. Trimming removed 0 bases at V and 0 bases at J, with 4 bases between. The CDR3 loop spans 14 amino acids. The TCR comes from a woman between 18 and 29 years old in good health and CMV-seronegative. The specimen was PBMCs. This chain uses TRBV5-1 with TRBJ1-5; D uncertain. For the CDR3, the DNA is TGCGCCAGCAGCTTGGACAGTAGCAATCAGCCCCAGCATTTT. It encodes CASSLDSSNQPQHF. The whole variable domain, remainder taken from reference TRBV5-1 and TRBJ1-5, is KAGVTQTPRYLIKTRGQQVTLSCSPISGHRSVSWYQQTPGQGLQFLFEYFSETQRNKGNFPGRFSGRQFSNSRSEMNVSTLELGDSALYLCASSLDSSNQPQHFGDGTRLSIL.